What follows is one T cell receptor (beta chain) and its context. The antigen is unknown. The junction and the germline gene differ at one end; a read error may be behind it. Repertoires were generated with immunoSEQ multiplex PCR, while TCRdb's copy carries only in-frame clones and drops some. The profile shows some 150,000 clones, 86% of them singletons. The sample is drawn from a study of T cell responses to AZD1222 COVID-19 vaccine. Notes on the study in general: Unmutated variant regions are reportedly the target of nearly half of TCRs that are spike-specific. Donors were mostly white British, more females; clonal diversity possibly underestimated.

The sequencing used peripheral blood, collected 28 days after the second AZD1222 dose. The sequence derives from an adult who received the AZD1222 COVID-19 vaccine.

This chain's CDR3 is CASSLARLGGETQYF. The CDR3 coding sequence is TGCGCCAGCAGTTTGGCTCGACTAGGAGGGGAGACCCAGTACTTC. The V gene is TRBV5-1, the J gene TRBJ2-5, with D possibly being TRBD2 (6 bases). The length of the CDR3 is 15 residues. Germline assignment: CDR1 SGHRS and CDR2 YFSETQ.